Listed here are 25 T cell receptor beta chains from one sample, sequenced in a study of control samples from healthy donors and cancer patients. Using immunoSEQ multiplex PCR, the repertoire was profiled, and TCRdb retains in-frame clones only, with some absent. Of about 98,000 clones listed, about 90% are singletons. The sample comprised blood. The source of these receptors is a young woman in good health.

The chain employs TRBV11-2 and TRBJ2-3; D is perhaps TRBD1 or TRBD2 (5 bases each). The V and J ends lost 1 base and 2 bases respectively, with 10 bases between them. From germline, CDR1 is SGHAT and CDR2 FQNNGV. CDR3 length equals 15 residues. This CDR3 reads CASSLAGTNTDTQYF. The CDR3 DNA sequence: TGTGCCAGCAGCTTAGCGGGGACCAACACAGATACGCAGTATTTT.

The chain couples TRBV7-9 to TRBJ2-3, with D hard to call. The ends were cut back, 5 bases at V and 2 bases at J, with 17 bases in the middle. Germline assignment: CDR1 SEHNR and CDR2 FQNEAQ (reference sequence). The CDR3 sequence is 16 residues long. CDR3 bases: TGTGCCAGCAGCATTTTAGCATTTATTTCCACAGATACGCAGTATTTT. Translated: CASSILAFISTDTQYF.

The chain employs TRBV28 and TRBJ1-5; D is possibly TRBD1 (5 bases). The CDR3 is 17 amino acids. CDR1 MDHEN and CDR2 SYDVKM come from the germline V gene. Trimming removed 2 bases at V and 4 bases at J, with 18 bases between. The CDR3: CASSLARAGRKNQPQHF. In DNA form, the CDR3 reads TGTGCCAGCAGTTTAGCCAGGGCAGGGCGAAAAAATCAGCCCCAGCATTTT.

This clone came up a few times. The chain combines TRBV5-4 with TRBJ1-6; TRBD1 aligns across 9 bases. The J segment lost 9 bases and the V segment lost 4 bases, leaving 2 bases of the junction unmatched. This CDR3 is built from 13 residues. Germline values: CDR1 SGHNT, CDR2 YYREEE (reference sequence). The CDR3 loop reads CASSVDRGSPLHF. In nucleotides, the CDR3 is TGTGCCAGCAGCGTGGACAGGGGTTCACCCCTCCACTTT.

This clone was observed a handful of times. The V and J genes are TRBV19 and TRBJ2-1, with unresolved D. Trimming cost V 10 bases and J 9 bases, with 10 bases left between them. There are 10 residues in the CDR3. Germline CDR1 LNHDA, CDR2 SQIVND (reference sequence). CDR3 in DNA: TGTGCCACCCTAGGTAGTGAGCAGTTCTTC. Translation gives CATLGSEQFF.

The CDR3 sequence: CASASTNTGELFF. As DNA, the CDR3 is TGTGCCTCCGCGTCAACGAACACCGGGGAGCTGTTTTTT. V is TRBV28 and J is TRBJ2-2, with D unclear. The V end was cut by 11 bases, the J end by 0 bases, with 10 bases between. CDR3 length: 13 residues. Germline lookup yields CDR1 MDHEN and CDR2 SYDVKM.

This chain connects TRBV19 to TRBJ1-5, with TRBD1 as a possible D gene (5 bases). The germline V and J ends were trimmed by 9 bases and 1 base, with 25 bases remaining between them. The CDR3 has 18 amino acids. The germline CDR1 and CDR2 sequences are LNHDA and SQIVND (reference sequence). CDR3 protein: CASHPWQGSFGSNQPQHF. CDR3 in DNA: TGTGCCAGCCACCCTTGGCAGGGTAGTTTCGGGAGCAATCAGCCCCAGCATTTT.

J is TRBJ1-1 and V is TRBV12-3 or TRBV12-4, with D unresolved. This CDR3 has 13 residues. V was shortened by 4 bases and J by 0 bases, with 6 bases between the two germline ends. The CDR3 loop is CASSWTMNTEAFF. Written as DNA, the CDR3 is TGTGCCAGCAGTTGGACCATGAACACTGAAGCTTTCTTT.

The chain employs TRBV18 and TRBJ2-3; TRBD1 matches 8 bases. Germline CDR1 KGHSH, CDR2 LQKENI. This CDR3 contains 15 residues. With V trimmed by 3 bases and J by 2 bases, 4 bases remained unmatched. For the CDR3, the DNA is TGTGCCAGCTCACCGAGGACAGGGTCCACAGATACGCAGTATTTT. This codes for CASSPRTGSTDTQYF. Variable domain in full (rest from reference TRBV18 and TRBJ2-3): NAGVMQNPRHLVRRRGQEARLRCSPMKGHSHVYWYRQLPEEGLKFMVYLQKENIIDESGMPKERFSAEFPKEGPSILRIQQVVRGDSAAYFCASSPRTGSTDTQYFGPGTRLTVL.

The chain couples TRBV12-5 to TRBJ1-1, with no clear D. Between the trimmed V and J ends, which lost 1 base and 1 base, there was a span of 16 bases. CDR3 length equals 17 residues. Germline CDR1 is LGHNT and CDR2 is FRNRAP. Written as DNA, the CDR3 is TGTGCTAGTGGTTTGGACCCCGACGGGGAGCGGAACACTGAAGCTTTCTTT. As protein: CASGLDPDGERNTEAFF. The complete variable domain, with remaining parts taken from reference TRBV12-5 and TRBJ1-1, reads DARVTQTPRHKVTEMGQEVTMRCQPILGHNTVFWYRQTMMQGLELLAYFRNRAPLDDSGMPKDRFSAEMPDATLATLKIQPSEPRDSAVYFCASGLDPDGERNTEAFFGQGTRLTVV.

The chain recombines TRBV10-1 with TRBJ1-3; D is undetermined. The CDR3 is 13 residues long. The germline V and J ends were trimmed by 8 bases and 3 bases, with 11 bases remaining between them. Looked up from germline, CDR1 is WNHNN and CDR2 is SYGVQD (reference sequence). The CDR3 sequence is CASGPNLGNTIYF. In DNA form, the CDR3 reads TGCGCCAGCGGTCCCAATCTTGGAAACACCATATATTTT.

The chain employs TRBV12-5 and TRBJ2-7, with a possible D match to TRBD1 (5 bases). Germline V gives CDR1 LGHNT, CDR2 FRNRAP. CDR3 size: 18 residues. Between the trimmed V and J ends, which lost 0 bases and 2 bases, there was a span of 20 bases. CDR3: CASGLVWVRDRDTYEQYF. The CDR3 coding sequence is TGTGCTAGTGGTTTGGTATGGGTACGAGACAGAGACACCTACGAGCAGTACTTC.

The CDR3 bases are TGTGCCAGCAGTTCGGGACTAACAGCGGAGTATTTT. Its protein is CASSSGLTAEYF. The V gene is TRBV6-2 or TRBV6-3, the J gene TRBJ2-3, with 7 bases fitting TRBD2. This CDR3 spans 12 amino acids. V lost 4 bases to trimming and J lost 13 bases; unmatched junction nucleotides: 8. Germline-derived CDR1 and CDR2 are MNHEY and SVGEGT.

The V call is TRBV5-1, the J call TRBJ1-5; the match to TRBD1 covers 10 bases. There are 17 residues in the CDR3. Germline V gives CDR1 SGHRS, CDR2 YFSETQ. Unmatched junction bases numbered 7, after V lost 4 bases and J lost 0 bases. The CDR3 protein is CASSPGTGVYSNQPQHF. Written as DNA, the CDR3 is TGCGCCAGCAGCCCGGGGACAGGGGTTTATAGCAATCAGCCCCAGCATTTT.

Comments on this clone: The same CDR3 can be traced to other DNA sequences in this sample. The CDR3 region is CASSQTGEAFF. CDR3 nucleotide sequence: TGTGCCAGCAGCCAGACCGGGGAAGCTTTCTTT. V usage is TRBV3-1 (or the pseudogene TRBV3-2) and J usage is TRBJ1-1; D remains ambiguous. Trimming left V 3 bases short and J 8 bases short, with 7 bases between. This CDR3 spans 11 amino acids. Per the germline V gene, CDR1 is LGHDT and CDR2 is YNNKEL (reference sequence).

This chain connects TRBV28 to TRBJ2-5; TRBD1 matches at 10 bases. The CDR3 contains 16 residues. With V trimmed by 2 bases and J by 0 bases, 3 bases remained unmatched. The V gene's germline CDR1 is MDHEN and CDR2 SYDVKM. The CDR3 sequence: CASSLGDRGNQETQYF. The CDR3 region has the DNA TGTGCCAGCAGTTTAGGGGACAGGGGCAACCAAGAGACCCAGTACTTC.

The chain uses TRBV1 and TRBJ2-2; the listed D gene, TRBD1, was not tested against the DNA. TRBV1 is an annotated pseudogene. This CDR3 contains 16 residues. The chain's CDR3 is CTSSRMGARGSGELFF. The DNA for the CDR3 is TGCACCAGCAGCCGCATGGGGGCGCGAGGGTCCGGGGAGCTGTTTTTT.

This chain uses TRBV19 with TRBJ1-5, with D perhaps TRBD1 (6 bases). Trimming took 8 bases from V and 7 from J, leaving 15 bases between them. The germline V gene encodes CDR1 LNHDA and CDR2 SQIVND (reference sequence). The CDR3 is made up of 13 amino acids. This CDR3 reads CASGTIIGQPQHF. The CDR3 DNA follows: TGTGCCAGTGGGACAATCATAGGCCAGCCCCAGCATTTT.

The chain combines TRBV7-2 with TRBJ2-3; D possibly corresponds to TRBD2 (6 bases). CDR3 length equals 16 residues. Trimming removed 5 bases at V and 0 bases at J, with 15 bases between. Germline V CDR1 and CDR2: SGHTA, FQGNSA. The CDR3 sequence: CASSPTRGSSTDTQYF. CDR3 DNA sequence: TGTGCCAGCAGCCCGACTAGGGGTTCTAGCACAGATACGCAGTATTTT.

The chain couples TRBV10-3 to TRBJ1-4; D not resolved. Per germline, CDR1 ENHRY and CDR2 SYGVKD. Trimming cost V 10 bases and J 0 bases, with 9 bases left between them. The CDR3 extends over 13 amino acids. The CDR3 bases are TGTGCCACCCGGATGTCAACTAATGAAAAACTGTTTTTT. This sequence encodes CATRMSTNEKLFF.

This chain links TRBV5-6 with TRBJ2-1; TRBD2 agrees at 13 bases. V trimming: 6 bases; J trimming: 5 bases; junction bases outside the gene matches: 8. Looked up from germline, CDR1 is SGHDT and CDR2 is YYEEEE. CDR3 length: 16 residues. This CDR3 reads CASTPGLAGNHNEQFF. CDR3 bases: TGTGCCAGCACACCGGGACTAGCGGGAAACCACAATGAGCAGTTCTTC.

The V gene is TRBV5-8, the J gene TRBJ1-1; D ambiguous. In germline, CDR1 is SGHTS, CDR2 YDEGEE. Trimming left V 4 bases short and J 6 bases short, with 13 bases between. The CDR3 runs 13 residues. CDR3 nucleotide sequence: TGTGCCAGCAGCACCGGGAGTTTCGCTGAAGCTTTCTTT. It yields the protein CASSTGSFAEAFF.

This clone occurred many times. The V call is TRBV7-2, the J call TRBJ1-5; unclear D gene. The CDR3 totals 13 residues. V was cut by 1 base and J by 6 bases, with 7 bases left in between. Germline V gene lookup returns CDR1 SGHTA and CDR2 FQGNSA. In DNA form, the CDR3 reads TGTGCCAGCAGCTTAGTATCGGGTCAGCCCCAGCATTTT. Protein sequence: CASSLVSGQPQHF.

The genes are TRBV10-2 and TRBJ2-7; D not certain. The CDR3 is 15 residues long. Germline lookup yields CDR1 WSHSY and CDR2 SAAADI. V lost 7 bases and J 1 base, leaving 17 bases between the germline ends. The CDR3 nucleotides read TGCGCCAGCAATGATGGTTACCCTCGATCCTACGAGCAGTACTTC. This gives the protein CASNDGYPRSYEQYF.

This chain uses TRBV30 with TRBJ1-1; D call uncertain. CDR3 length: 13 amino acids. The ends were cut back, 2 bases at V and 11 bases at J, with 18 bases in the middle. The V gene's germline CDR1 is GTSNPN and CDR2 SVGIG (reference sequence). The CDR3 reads CAWSQNQRGMAFF. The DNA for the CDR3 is TGTGCCTGGAGTCAAAACCAGCGTGGTATGGCTTTCTTT.